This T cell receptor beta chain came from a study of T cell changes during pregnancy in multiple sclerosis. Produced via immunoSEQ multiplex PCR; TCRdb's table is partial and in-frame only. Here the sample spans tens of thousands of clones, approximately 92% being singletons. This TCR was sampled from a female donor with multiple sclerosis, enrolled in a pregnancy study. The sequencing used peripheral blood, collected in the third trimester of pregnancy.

The chain's CDR3 is CASSLFPRPIPGELFF. The CDR3 bases are TGTGCCAGCAGCTTATTCCCGAGGCCGATCCCCGGGGAGCTGTTTTTT. This chain connects TRBV7-9 to TRBJ2-2; D call uncertain. The germline V gene has CDR1 SEHNR and CDR2 FQNEAQ (reference sequence). Trimming removed 2 bases at V and 6 bases at J, with 16 bases between. The CDR3 is made up of 16 amino acids.